The clone carrying this T cell receptor (beta chain) was seen only once. Germline-derived CDR1 and CDR2 are SGHRS and YFSETQ. V lost 4 bases and J 6 bases, leaving 16 bases between the germline ends. This CDR3 is 14 amino acids long. The sample originates from a study of T cell changes during pregnancy in multiple sclerosis. The method was immunoSEQ multiplex PCR; TCRdb's version includes in-frame clones alone and lacks a portion of them. The repertoire holds approximately 65,000 clones, with about 90% as singletons. The chain recombines TRBV5-1 with TRBJ1-2, with a possible D match to TRBD1 (6 bases). This TCR was recovered from a female donor in good health, enrolled as a control in a pregnancy study. The sequencing used peripheral blood, collected in the third trimester of pregnancy. CDR3 region: CASSTGQPTHGYTF. The CDR3 DNA is TGCGCCAGCAGCACGGGACAACCCACCCATGGCTACACCTTC.